This T cell receptor beta chain was observed in a study of control samples from healthy donors and cancer patients. Data came from immunoSEQ multiplex PCR; TCRdb stores just in-frame clones and leaves some out. The data hold 90,000 to 130,000 clones, with almost 85% observed a single time. The CDR3 loop spans 13 amino acids. The V gene's germline CDR1 is LNHDA and CDR2 SQIVND (reference sequence). V was cut by 3 bases and J by 6 bases, with 11 bases left in between. Sequenced input: blood. The receptor's source is a man between 18 and 29 years old in good health. The J gene is TRBJ1-2, the V gene TRBV19, with no clear D. In DNA form, the CDR3 reads TGTGCCAGTAGTATCGACGATGTTCATGGCTACACCTTC. Protein: CASSIDDVHGYTF.